This T cell receptor (beta chain) emerged from a study of shared clonotypes between healthy human individuals. Overall study results and limits: Clonotype sharing among donors, it was expected, would be affected by sequencing depth. Clonotypes not shared had lower generation probabilities than those common to all four donors. About 5% was the fraction of naive CD4 clonotypes found shared across four donors. Naive subsets tended to show greater estimated richness than memory subsets.

Trimming took off 5 bases at V and 0 bases at J, with 11 bases between the two ends. The germline CDR1 and CDR2 sequences are MNHEY and SMNVEV (reference sequence). The CDR3 is 14 amino acids. As concerns this clone: Its specificity is not known.

Only CD45RO-negative cells positively selected for CCR7 counted as naive CD8 cells, so terminally differentiated effector memory CD45RA+ cells were excluded. Assay used: immunoSEQ multiplex PCR; TCRdb lists only in-frame clones, some missing. The sample includes millions of clones, under 95% seen only once; the top ten take 1.5% to 2%. The sequenced material came from naive CD8+ T cells from PBMCs. This chain joins TRBV27 and TRBJ2-7; D not resolved. The clonotype was recovered from a man aged 18 to 30 in good health. Some clones in this sample may be carry-over from other donors' samples. The DNA of the CDR3 is TGTGCCAGCAGTGCAAAAACGAGCTCCTACGAGCAGTACTTC. It translates to CASSAKTSSYEQYF.